Detailed here is one T cell receptor (beta chain). This sample stems from a study of cytomegalovirus exposure and HLA in healthy donors. Germline CDR1 and CDR2: SNHLY and FYNNEI. CDR3 size: 14 residues. J was trimmed by 5 bases and V by 3 bases; bases with no gene match: 3. Researchers ran the PCR with 60 Vbeta and 13 Jbeta primers. TCRdb's copy holds only in-frame clones and misses some; the assay was immunoSEQ multiplex PCR. This sample has over 200,000 clones, with almost 70% found just once. The TCR sequence derives from a man aged 35 to 55 in good health and CMV-seropositive. The chain has TRBV2 and TRBJ2-1; 8 bases agree with TRBD2. Sequenced input: PBMCs. CDR3 in amino acids: CASSESSGHNEQFF. The CDR3 nucleotides read TGTGCCAGCAGTGAGTCTAGCGGGCACAATGAGCAGTTCTTC.